The 16 T cell receptor beta chains reported below all come from one sample, sequenced in a study of metastatic and nonmetastatic thyroid tumors. Not a single patient had been given any form of treatment at any point before undergoing thyroid surgery. TCRdb called clones again from the PCR reads with MiXCR. The data contain about 82,000 clones, around 12% of them singletons. Sequencing was carried out using tumor tissue. The receptors come from a female donor with papillary thyroid cancer or a benign thyroid nodule (not recorded which). Some clones in this sample may be carry-over from other donors' samples.

Only a few counts were recorded for this clone. One base away lies a much larger clone, so this may be a sequencing read error. The chain uses TRBV7-9 and TRBJ2-1, with unresolved D. The germline V gene has CDR1 SEHNR and CDR2 FQNEAQ (reference sequence). The CDR3 runs 14 residues. V lost 4 bases and J 8 bases, leaving 15 bases between the germline ends. The CDR3 is CASSSHQRVHEQFF. For the CDR3, the DNA is TGTGCCAGCAGCTCACACCAAAGGGTGCATGAGCAGTTCTTC.

This clone has a handful of counts. This may stem from a read error, because a much larger clone lies one nucleotide away. The V gene is TRBV12-3 or TRBV12-4, the J gene TRBJ2-1, with D tentatively TRBD2 (5 bases). Trimming shortened V by 4 bases and J by 7 bases, and 8 bases separated the two germline ends. CDR3 size: 12 residues. CDR3 nucleotide sequence: TGTGCCAGCAGTTACCCGGGGAATGAGCAGTTCTTC. Translation gives CASSYPGNEQFF.

The rearrangement links TRBV28 to TRBJ1-5; a possible D gene is TRBD1 (6 bases). V was cut by 6 bases and J by 4 bases, with 19 bases left in between. Per germline, CDR1 MDHEN and CDR2 SYDVKM. This CDR3 has 16 amino acids. The CDR3 bases are TGTGCCAGCAGGGGACGTGTTGTACAGGGAAATCAGCCCCAGCATTTT. Translated, it gives CASRGRVVQGNQPQHF.

This clone came up many times. The rearrangement links TRBV24-1 to TRBJ2-1; the match to TRBD2 covers 12 bases. The ends lost 3 bases at V and 4 bases at J; junction bases unmatched: 6. The CDR3 is made up of 17 amino acids. The germline V gene encodes CDR1 KGHDR and CDR2 SFDVKD. The CDR3 region is CATSDVGLAGPYNEQFF. The DNA of the CDR3 is TGTGCCACCAGTGATGTTGGACTAGCGGGACCTTACAATGAGCAGTTCTTC.

This clone was observed at least ten times. Other DNA sequences in this specimen translate into the identical CDR3. The J gene is TRBJ1-1, the V gene TRBV27, with a tentative D call TRBD1 (6 bases). Between the trimmed V and J ends, which lost 7 bases and 0 bases, there was a span of 15 bases. CDR1 is MNHEY, CDR2 SMNVEV, per germline (reference sequence). This CDR3 has 15 amino acids. CDR3: CASKGGARVNTEAFF. The CDR3 DNA follows: TGTGCCAGCAAGGGGGGGGCGCGGGTGAACACTGAAGCTTTCTTT.

This clone has at least ten counts. The chain employs TRBV6-1 and TRBJ2-2; TRBD2 aligns across 7 bases. With V trimmed by 7 bases and J by 5 bases, 7 bases remained unmatched. The V gene's germline CDR1 is MNHNS and CDR2 SASEGT. This CDR3 contains 14 residues. The CDR3 sequence: CASTGLAVTGELFF. For the CDR3, the DNA is TGTGCCAGCACCGGCCTAGCGGTTACCGGGGAGCTGTTTTTT.

This clone has only a few counts. The gene calls are TRBV6-2 or TRBV6-3 and TRBJ2-1; no clear D. The germline CDR1 and CDR2 sequences are MNHEY and SVGEGT. The CDR3 is made up of 18 amino acids. The V and J ends lost 2 bases and 13 bases respectively, with 30 bases between them. The CDR3 DNA is TGTGCCAGCAGTTACATACTCGCCCAGAGGAGCTCCTACAATTATCAGTTCTTC. Amino acids: CASSYILAQRSSYNYQFF.

This clone was recorded many times. J is TRBJ2-3 and V is TRBV11-3; no firm D call. This CDR3 is built from 13 residues. The germline V and J ends were trimmed by 4 bases and 4 bases, with 9 bases remaining between them. Germline values: CDR1 SGHNT, CDR2 YENEEA. In DNA, the CDR3 is TGTGCCAGCAGCTCCACTCAGCCAGATACGCAGTATTTT. Amino acids: CASSSTQPDTQYF.

This clone was counted ten times or more. The J gene is TRBJ2-7, the V gene TRBV30; no clear D. Germline CDR1 is GTSNPN and CDR2 is SVGIG (reference sequence). This CDR3 is built from 13 residues. Trimming cost V 0 bases and J 0 bases, with 6 bases left between them. This CDR3 reads CAWSVGSSYEQYF. The CDR3 DNA sequence: TGTGCCTGGAGTGTAGGCAGCTCCTACGAGCAGTACTTC.

This clone was counted between two and nine times. An end of the junction differs from the germline gene, which may be a read error. V and J are TRBV12-3 or TRBV12-4 and TRBJ2-3, with 9 nucleotides matching TRBD2. There are 15 residues in the CDR3. The CDR3 loop is CASSLAAGGEDTQYF. CDR3 bases: TGTGCCAGCAGTCTAGCCGCGGGAGGGGAAGATACGCAGTATTTT.

Remarks on this clone: The junction differs from germline at one of its ends, possibly a read error. This chain uses TRBV5-1 with TRBJ2-2; possible D gene TRBD2, 6 bases. In germline, CDR1 is SGHRS, CDR2 YFSETQ. This CDR3 has 14 residues. The CDR3 DNA reads TGCGCCAGCATGCGGGACTGTATCACCGGGGAGCTGTTCTTT. Its translation: CASMRDCITGELFF.

This clone was recorded at least ten times. V usage is TRBV28 and J usage is TRBJ1-1; 10 nucleotides align to TRBD1. CDR1 MDHEN and CDR2 SYDVKM come from the germline V gene. This CDR3 contains 15 residues. V lost 7 bases and J lost 4; bases outside the gene matches: 9. This CDR3 reads CASTIPGQGSTEAFF. For the CDR3, the DNA is TGTGCCAGCACCATTCCGGGACAGGGGAGCACTGAAGCTTTCTTT.

This clone was seen only a few times. Other DNA sequences in this specimen translate into the identical CDR3. The chain carries TRBV7-9 and TRBJ1-1; no definite D call. The CDR3 is 15 residues long. The V and J ends lost 5 bases and 4 bases respectively, with 17 bases between them. Germline V CDR1 and CDR2: SEHNR, FQNEAQ (reference sequence). CDR3 in DNA: TGTGCCAGCAGCCCACCACGCTCCGAGGGCACTGAAGCTTTCTTT. Residues: CASSPPRSEGTEAFF.

Points on this clone: Given a much more abundant clone one base away, this may be a read error. This chain joins TRBV2 and TRBJ2-3; TRBD2 matches 9 bases. Germline V gene lookup returns CDR1 SNHLY and CDR2 FYNNEI. This CDR3 is 14 amino acids long. The junction had 4 bases not matched to a gene; V was cut back by 4 bases and J by 5 bases. DNA of the CDR3: TGTGCCAGCAGTGGAAGTAGCGGGAGAGATACGCAGTATTTT. Its protein is CASSGSSGRDTQYF.

The chain uses TRBV3-1 and TRBJ2-1; 7 nucleotides align to TRBD2. The V gene end was trimmed by 8 bases and the J gene end by 0 bases; junction bases not matched to a gene: 4. The CDR3 runs to 14 residues. Germline V gene sequence: CDR1 LGHDT, CDR2 YNNKEL (reference sequence). CDR3 DNA sequence: TGTGCCAGCGAGCGGGGACCCTCCTACAATGAGCAGTTCTTC. Protein product: CASERGPSYNEQFF.

This clone has just a few counts. The chain recombines TRBV29-1 with TRBJ2-7, with D maybe TRBD2 (6 bases). Trimming removed 7 bases at V and 0 bases at J, with 22 bases between. The germline gives CDR1 SQVTM, CDR2 ANQGSEA. CDR3 length: 16 amino acids. The CDR3 sequence: CSARTRGRPPSYEQYF. The CDR3, as DNA: TGCAGCGCTCGCACTAGAGGGAGGCCACCCTCCTACGAGCAGTACTTC.